This T cell receptor beta chain was recorded in a study of CD8+ T cells in alopecia areata. General study findings and limits: Sequenced scalp T cells also include alphabeta T cells resident in normal skin. Lesional scalp, notably in alopecia totalis/universalis, had clonality above that of normal scalp. Patients displayed less clarity in TCR sharing than mice, a finding possibly related to HLA.

About this clone: Its antigen is not known.

Trimming shortened V by 1 base and J by 1 base, and 9 bases separated the two germline ends. The CDR3 extends over 14 amino acids. Germline CDR1 is SGHRS and CDR2 is YFSETQ. Investigators isolated RNA and reverse transcribed it into cDNA to act as the sequencing template. Data came from immunoSEQ multiplex PCR; TCRdb stores just in-frame clones and leaves some out. The sample lists 150,000 or so clones, 55% seen once, with more than 4.5% in the top ten. Cell sorting was applied to PBMCs, and CD4+ and CD8+ T cells were collected. Sequencing was carried out using CD4+ T cells sorted from blood. The TCR comes from a human donor in good health. The chain links TRBV5-1 to TRBJ2-7, with D maybe TRBD2 (6 bases). The CDR3 is CASSLRGGSYEQYF. CDR3 DNA: TGCGCCAGCAGCTTGAGGGGAGGATCCTACGAGCAGTACTTC.